These T cell receptor beta chains were read from a single sample in a study of blood T cell repertoires in COVID-19. Assay used: immunoSEQ multiplex PCR; TCRdb lists only in-frame clones, some missing. The sample yields about 99,000 clones, about 90% seen once. Sequencing was carried out using peripheral blood. Receptors were obtained from a woman aged 55-75 years with acute or convalescent COVID-19. CDR3s include the opening cysteine and the closing phenylalanine or tryptophan. A D gene is named only where the DNA matches it firmly. The listing skips clone size in some rows; elsewhere it reads once, few, many or a size class.

>TRBV5-1|-|TRBJ2-1|-
CASSLAQGYNEQFF
TGCGCCAGCAGCTTGGCACAGGGTTACAATGAGCAGTTCTTC
>TRBV5-4|-|TRBJ1-2|-
CASSTTEPAGYTF
TGTGCCAGCAGCACTACTGAACCCGCGGGCTACACCTTC
>TRBV18|TRBD2|TRBJ2-3|-
CASSLRDGRTSGSTSLADTQYF
TGTGCCAGCTCTCTCCGGGACGGTCGGACTAGCGGGAGCACTTCTCTCGCAGATACGCAGTATTTT
>TRBV20-1|-|TRBJ1-1|-
CSASLTGESKAFF
TGCAGTGCTAGTCTAACAGGCGAAAGTAAAGCTTTCTTT
>TRBV5-1|TRBD1|TRBJ1-2|-
CASSFGTGSGYGYTF
TGCGCCAGCAGCTTCGGGACAGGGAGTGGATATGGCTACACCTTC
>TRBV4-2|-|TRBJ2-5|-
CASRGAGETQYF
TGTGCCAGCAGGGGGGCAGGGGAGACCCAGTACTTC
>TRBV7-2|-|TRBJ2-1|-
CASSFTGWDEQFF
TGTGCCAGCAGCTTCACAGGGTGGGATGAGCAGTTCTTC
>TRBV9|-|TRBJ2-1|once
CASSFGSLSYNEQFF
TGTGCCAGCAGCTTCGGGAGCCTCTCCTACAATGAGCAGTTCTTC
>TRBV30|TRBD1|TRBJ2-7|-
CAWSVGTGPYEQYF
TGTGCCTGGAGTGTAGGGACAGGGCCCTACGAGCAGTACTTC
>TRBV6-5|-|TRBJ1-1|-
CASRHSGQGSEAFF
TGTGCCAGCAGACATTCAGGGCAAGGCTCTGAAGCTTTCTTT
>TRBV28|TRBD1|TRBJ1-2|-
CASSLQGANLIHTF
TGTGCCAGCAGTTTACAGGGGGCTAATCTCATCCACACCTTC
>TRBV2|-|TRBJ2-3|-
CASSTGGGRYF
TGTGCCAGCAGTACAGGGGGGGGACGGTATTTT
>TRBV30|-|TRBJ1-1|-
CAWSVGSPNTEAFF
TGTGCCTGGAGTGTAGGGAGCCCGAACACTGAAGCTTTCTTT
>TRBV5-1|-|TRBJ2-2|-
CASSLGLAANTGELFF
TGCGCCAGCAGCTTGGGACTGGCCGCGAACACCGGGGAGCTGTTTTTT
>TRBV30|TRBD1|TRBJ1-4|-
CAWSVQGRGGANEKLFF
TGTGCCTGGAGTGTACAGGGGAGAGGTGGTGCTAATGAAAAACTGTTTTTT
>TRBV6-5|-|TRBJ1-6|once
CASRRESSYNSPLHF
TGTGCCAGCCGGCGGGAGAGCTCCTATAATTCACCCCTCCACTTT
>TRBV28|-|TRBJ1-3|-
CASRFTGMGNTIYF
TGTGCCAGCAGATTTACAGGGATGGGAAACACCATATATTTT
>TRBV10-1|TRBD1|TRBJ1-2|-
CASSMDRAYGYTF
TGCGCCAGCAGCATGGACAGGGCCTATGGCTACACCTTC
>TRBV10-3|TRBD1|TRBJ2-3|-
CAISPGTGGLTTQYF
TGTGCCATCAGCCCCGGGACAGGGGGATTGACTACGCAGTATTTT
>TRBV2|TRBD2|TRBJ2-3|-
CASSYLAGAGDTQYF
TGTGCCAGCAGCTACCTAGCGGGAGCGGGGGATACGCAGTATTTT
>TRBV28|TRBD1|TRBJ2-7|-
CASKSGGQGRSYEQYF
TGTGCCAGCAAAAGTGGGGGACAGGGAAGAAGCTACGAGCAGTACTTC
>TRBV28|TRBD1|TRBJ2-5|-
CASSLPGQGQETQYF
TGTGCCAGCAGTCTGCCGGGACAGGGCCAAGAGACCCAGTACTTC
>TRBV24-1|TRBD1|TRBJ2-1|-
CATSDSTGTGGSYNEQFF
TGTGCCACCAGTGATTCTACTGGGACAGGGGGCTCCTACAATGAGCAGTTCTTC
>TRBV7-8|-|TRBJ2-1|few
CASNGFSLDEQFF
TGTGCCAGCAACGGGTTCTCCCTGGATGAGCAGTTCTTC
>TRBV7-9|-|TRBJ2-3|-
CASSLGGRTDTQYF
TGTGCCAGCAGCTTAGGGGGGCGCACAGATACGCAGTATTTT
>TRBV15|-|TRBJ2-1|-
CATSRERNEQFF
TGTGCCACCAGCAGAGAGCGGAATGAGCAGTTCTTC
>TRBV19|-|TRBJ1-2|-
CASRSKVANYGYTF
TGTGCCAGTAGATCTAAAGTTGCTAACTATGGCTACACCTTC
>TRBV2|-|TRBJ2-7|-
CASSVDYEQYF
TGTGCCAGCAGCGTAGACTACGAGCAGTACTTC
>TRBV5-1|-|TRBJ2-1|-
CASSPGTYNEQFF
TGCGCCAGCAGCCCGGGGACCTACAATGAGCAGTTCTTC
>TRBV29-1|-|TRBJ2-6|once
CSVEGGNSGANVLTF
TGCAGCGTTGAAGGAGGGAACTCTGGGGCCAACGTCCTGACTTTC
>TRBV7-8|TRBD2|TRBJ2-1|-
CASSLVGGGSYNEQFF
TGTGCCAGCAGCTTAGTGGGCGGGGGCTCCTACAATGAGCAGTTCTTC
>TRBV12-3/TRBV12-4|-|TRBJ1-5|once
CASTASRGQPQHF
TGTGCCAGCACCGCGTCAAGGGGACAGCCCCAGCATTTT
>TRBV28|-|TRBJ1-1|-
CASSWTTNTEAFF
TGTGCCAGCAGTTGGACAACGAACACTGAAGCTTTCTTT
>TRBV5-1|-|TRBJ1-3|-
CASSLSVSGNTIYF
TGCGCCAGCAGCTTGTCAGTCTCTGGAAACACCATATATTTT
>TRBV6-1|TRBD2|TRBJ2-1|-
CASSEALAGYYNEQFF
TGTGCCAGCAGTGAAGCTTTAGCGGGGTACTACAATGAGCAGTTCTTC
>TRBV3-1/TRBV3-2|-|TRBJ1-2|-
CASSPLGSGYTF
TGTGCCAGCAGCCCCCTGGGGAGTGGCTACACCTTC
>TRBV6-5|TRBD2|TRBJ2-3|-
CASRAAGGLGWYF
TGTGCCAGCAGGGCAGCGGGAGGGCTGGGGTGGTATTTT
>TRBV15|-|TRBJ2-1|-
CASQGQTLTGYNEQFF
TGTGCCAGCCAGGGGCAAACCTTAACGGGTTACAATGAGCAGTTCTTC